The next 6 T cell receptor beta chains were all read from a single sample in a study of T-cell reconstitution after alpha-beta-depleted transplantation in children (dated by TCRdb to 2015 to 2016). Overall study outcomes, separate from this receptor: Over the following months the frequencies of hyperexpanded clones went down, and after one year T-cell counts and TCRbeta diversity were mostly credited to newly produced T cells.

For these TCRs, the target antigens are not known. Preparation of the library involved PCR. Sequencing took place on an Illumina HiSeq 2500. Molecular barcoding was employed in the preparation of TCR libraries, with unique molecular identifiers being used to normalize TCRbeta repertoire quantification. The raw public data were reprocessed by TCRdb itself: fastp quality trimming at Q25, MiXCR clonotype calling, in-frame beta chains only. Under each unique CDR3 protein, matching rows form one entry showing the most common genes and DNA. This sample has around 300,000 distinct CDR3 sequences in its table, and less than 9.5% of those were observed once. About 9.3% of the sample is held by the ten biggest clonotypes. The treatment or condition tag for this specimen amounts to: allogeneic hematopoietic cell transplantation with graft depleted of TCRalphabeta T cells and CD19 B cells. Material: peripheral blood, obtained 360 days after TCRalphabeta/CD19-depleted stem cell transplant. The receptors shown here come from a female patient younger than 10 who had a stem cell transplant for Fanconi anemia, so the T cells may come from the graft donor.

This clonotype has at least ten counts. The chain combines TRBV5-1 with TRBJ2-7; TRBD1 agrees at 9 bases. The CDR3 has 12 amino acids. The germline V gene encodes CDR1 SGHRS and CDR2 YFSETQ. The CDR3 sequence is CASRDRDYEQYF. The CDR3 DNA reads TGCGCATCCCGGGACAGGGACTACGAGCAGTACTTC.

This clonotype was detected a few times. This sequence joins TRBV6-4 and TRBJ1-1; TRBD1 might be the D (6 bases). Per germline, CDR1 MRHNA and CDR2 SNTAGT. This CDR3 is built from 14 residues. The V and J ends lost 6 bases and 1 base respectively, with 12 bases between them. The DNA of the CDR3 is TGTGCCAGCAGAGTCGACAGGAGGAACACTGAAGCTTTCTTT. Its protein is CASRVDRRNTEAFF.

The chain combines TRBV3-1 with TRBJ2-2; TRBD1 aligns across 11 bases. Germline-derived CDR1 and CDR2 are LGHDT and YNNKEL (reference sequence). V shed 1 base, J shed 6 bases, and the junction held 7 bases outside the gene matches. The CDR3 consists of 17 residues. CDR3 DNA: TGTGCCAGCAGCCAAGTAGGTGGGACAGGGGGAGCCGGGGAGCTGTTTTTT. The encoded protein is CASSQVGGTGGAGELFF.

The chain combines TRBV4-3 with TRBJ2-1; weak D call: TRBD1 (6 bases). The CDR3 loop spans 14 amino acids. Germline-derived CDR1 and CDR2 are LGHNA and YSLEER. V dropped 4 bases and J dropped 8 bases, with 15 bases sitting between them. The CDR3: CASSLAGAGDEQFF. In DNA form, the CDR3 reads TGCGCCAGCAGCCTCGCAGGGGCAGGGGATGAGCAGTTCTTC.

This rearrangement joins TRBV20-1 to TRBJ2-1, with TRBD2 matching 9 bases. The CDR3 covers 15 residues. J gave up 8 bases and V 2 bases, and 10 bases lay outside the gene matches. Germline CDR1 and CDR2: DFQATT and SNEGSKA (reference sequence). The CDR3: CSARLVQRGAHEQFF. For the CDR3, the DNA is TGCAGTGCTAGATTGGTCCAGCGGGGGGCCCATGAGCAGTTCTTC.

This clonotype was recorded at least ten times. The J gene is TRBJ2-2, the V gene TRBV28; 7 bases line up with TRBD1. The germline CDR1 and CDR2 sequences are MDHEN and SYDVKM. CDR3 length: 15 amino acids. With V trimmed by 6 bases and J by 9 bases, 13 bases remained unmatched. CDR3 bases: TGTGCCAGCAGGCCGCGGCGGACAGGCCCCAGGGAGCTGTTTTTT. Translated: CASRPRRTGPRELFF.